These 15 T cell receptor beta chains were all obtained from the same sample, sequenced in a study of blood T cell repertoires in COVID-19. Only in-frame clones appear in the TCRdb table, and some are missing; sequencing was by immunoSEQ multiplex PCR. The profile covers just under 65,000 clones, with approximately 78% appearing a single time and approximately 15% taken by the ten largest. Sequenced sample: peripheral blood. The receptors were gathered from a man in his 60s with COVID-19, enrolled during active disease.

This chain joins TRBV19 and TRBJ1-3; D is perhaps TRBD1 (6 bases). V lost 6 bases to trimming and J lost 3 bases, with 15 bases between them. CDR1 LNHDA and CDR2 SQIVND come from the germline V gene (reference sequence). The CDR3 totals 15 residues. The CDR3 loop reads CASSLGAVVGNTIYF. Written as DNA, the CDR3 is TGTGCCAGTAGCCTGGGGGCCGTCGTTGGAAACACCATATATTTT.

The rearrangement uses TRBV28 and TRBJ1-3, with 8 bases matching TRBD1. Germline V gene sequence: CDR1 MDHEN, CDR2 SYDVKM. The CDR3 runs to 15 residues. Trimming took 4 bases from V and 2 from J; bases not matched to a gene: 4. CDR3: CASSSLGQAGNTIYF. CDR3 in DNA: TGTGCCAGCAGTTCACTGGGACAGGCTGGAAACACCATATATTTT.

The chain couples TRBV5-6 to TRBJ1-6; TRBD1 might be the D (6 bases). The CDR3 extends over 13 amino acids. Trimming stripped 8 bases from V and 3 bases from J, with 9 bases between. Per germline, CDR1 SGHDT and CDR2 YYEEEE. The CDR3 DNA follows: TGTGCCAGTAGGGACAACTATAATTCACCCCTCCACTTT. Its translation: CASRDNYNSPLHF.

The chain recombines TRBV5-4 with TRBJ2-5; 11 nucleotides agree with TRBD1. The V gene end was trimmed by 5 bases and the J gene end by 3 bases; junction bases not matched to a gene: 6. Germline CDR1 is SGHNT and CDR2 is YYREEE (reference sequence). The CDR3 runs 15 residues. Here the CDR3 reads CASRDGQGAKETQYF. CDR3 DNA: TGTGCCAGCAGGGACGGACAGGGGGCGAAAGAGACCCAGTACTTC.

This clone occurred a few times. The chain is built from TRBV10-3 and TRBJ1-2, with no clear D. Trimming removed 5 bases from V and 8 bases from J, with 21 bases in between. The CDR3 consists of 15 residues. Germline-derived CDR1 and CDR2 are ENHRY and SYGVKD. CDR3 bases: TGTGCCATCAGTAGCCTCCTACGGGATCTCCAGGGCTACACCTTC. Translated, it gives CAISSLLRDLQGYTF.

This clone was counted between two and nine times. V gene TRBV6-5 combines with J gene TRBJ2-2; perhaps TRBD2 as D (6 bases). Germline V gene data show CDR1 as MNHEY and CDR2 as SVGAGI. The CDR3 sequence is 14 residues long. V lost 10 bases to trimming and J lost 5 bases, with 17 bases between them. In DNA, the CDR3 is TGTGCCATAGGGTGGAGGGGCTATACCGGGGAGCTGTTTTTT. Amino acid sequence: CAIGWRGYTGELFF.

The V and J genes are TRBV29-1 and TRBJ2-5; weak D call: TRBD2 (5 bases). Germline V lookup: CDR1 SQVTM, CDR2 ANQGSEA. V lost 0 bases, J lost 2 bases, and 10 bases lay in between. This CDR3 has 14 residues. The CDR3 spells CSVEDLTGQETQYF. CDR3 DNA: TGCAGCGTTGAAGATCTAACGGGGCAAGAGACCCAGTACTTC.

In this sample, this clone turned up many times. The CDR3 nucleotides read TGTGCCAGCAGTGAAGGAGCATATTCTACCTACGAGCAGTACTTC. This encodes CASSEGAYSTYEQYF. The genes are TRBV6-1 and TRBJ2-7; D is undetermined. Trimming cost V 1 base and J 2 bases, with 12 bases left between them. Germline V gene data show CDR1 as MNHNS and CDR2 as SASEGT. The CDR3 length is 15 residues.

V usage is TRBV5-5 and J usage is TRBJ2-1; 7 bases map to TRBD2. V was pared by 0 bases and J by 6 bases, with 0 bases of the junction left unmatched. The CDR3 runs 13 residues. Germline CDR1 SGHKS, CDR2 YYEKEE (reference sequence). The CDR3 coding sequence is TGTGCCAGCAGCTTGGCTAGCGGCAATGAGCAGTTCTTC. It yields the protein CASSLASGNEQFF.

The V gene is TRBV10-2, the J gene TRBJ2-3; 12 bases line up with TRBD2. Trimming cost V 4 bases and J 6 bases; bases outside gene matches: 11. The CDR3 runs 17 residues. Germline assignment: CDR1 WSHSY and CDR2 SAAADI. CDR3 DNA: TGCGCCAGCAGTGTGGTTTCTAGCGGGGGGGCCTCGGATACGCAGTATTTT. Translated: CASSVVSSGGASDTQYF.

The chain links TRBV24-1 to TRBJ2-1; 13 bases line up with TRBD2. The V gene end was trimmed by 4 bases and the J gene end by 15 bases; junction bases not matched to a gene: 11. This CDR3 spans 15 amino acids. CDR1 KGHDR and CDR2 SFDVKD come from the germline V gene. As DNA, the CDR3 is TGTGCCACCAGTGAACTGGGACTAGCGGGAAATGATTGGTTCTTC. As protein: CATSELGLAGNDWFF.

This clone has only one observation. This chain links TRBV7-9 with TRBJ2-3; D perhaps matches TRBD2 (6 bases). Deletions cut 5 bases from V and 8 bases from J, with 17 bases between. This CDR3 spans 14 amino acids. Per germline, CDR1 SEHNR and CDR2 FQNEAQ (reference sequence). The CDR3, as DNA: TGTGCCAGCAGCCCCCCCTCCGTGGGAGGTACGCAGTATTTT. Translating it yields CASSPPSVGGTQYF.

This clone came up once. V is TRBV3-1 (or the pseudogene TRBV3-2) and J is TRBJ2-3, with 7 bases that match TRBD2. The CDR3 contains 15 residues. Unmatched junction bases numbered 7, after V lost 4 bases and J lost 3 bases. The V gene's germline CDR1 is LGHDT and CDR2 YNNKEL (reference sequence). The CDR3 protein is CASSPGGRITDTQYF. CDR3 bases: TGTGCCAGCAGCCCCGGGGGGAGAATTACAGATACGCAGTATTTT.

In its sample, this clone ranks as medium-sized. The rearrangement links TRBV6-4 to TRBJ2-1; 9 bases are a match to TRBD2. The J segment lost 4 bases and the V segment lost 4 bases, leaving 5 bases of the junction unmatched. From germline, CDR1 is MRHNA and CDR2 SNTAGT. There are 15 residues in the CDR3. The CDR3 loop reads CASSAVAGEYNEQFF. CDR3 DNA sequence: TGTGCCAGCAGTGCCGTAGCGGGAGAGTACAATGAGCAGTTCTTC.

The chain recombines TRBV20-1 with TRBJ2-7, with D unclear. Germline CDR1 reads DFQATT; CDR2 reads SNEGSKA (reference sequence). Trimming pared 7 bases from V and 5 bases from J, leaving 12 bases between. The CDR3 is made up of 11 amino acids. For the CDR3, the DNA is TGCAGTGTCGGTAGAAGCGACGAGCAGTACTTC. It specifies CSVGRSDEQYF.